One T cell receptor (beta chain) is described in this entry. What it binds is not known. Time point of the sample: patch test 2, 6 weeks after DPC sensitization. The treatment was: therapeutic diphenylcyclopropenone sensitization with weekly scalp DPC. It was the library that attached unique molecular identifiers to individual cDNA molecules. From the RACE reads, TCRdb called clonotypes with MiXCR, one entry per CDR3 protein. The table has roughly 24,000 distinct CDR3 sequences, approximately 10% seen once. The data were obtained in a study of human T cells and chemical hapten exposure. At the level of the study: Patients had diphenylcyclopropenone applied to the scalp weekly throughout the approximately 24-week study.

Germline CDR1 DFQATT, CDR2 SNEGSKA (reference sequence). The V end was cut by 4 bases, the J end by 0 bases, with 16 bases between. CDR3 length: 16 residues. Findings and limits, study-wide: With alopecia, donors may have immune responses unlike healthy people's. In comparison with controls, expanded TCRs gave rise to a significantly larger number of large CDR3 similarity clusters.

V gene TRBV20-1 combines with J gene TRBJ2-1; perhaps TRBD2 as D (6 bases). This specimen was whole blood, taken in connection with sensitization to the hapten diphenylcyclopropenone (DPC). The TCR comes from a man aged 25-45 years with alopecia areata. Some clones in this sample may be carry-over from other donors' samples. CDR3 amino acids: CSAKLPAGGSYNEQFF. CDR3 in DNA: TGCAGTGCTAAACTCCCGGCCGGGGGCTCCTACAATGAGCAGTTCTTC.